This T cell receptor (beta chain) was recovered during a study of radiation and T cells in renal cell carcinoma. Study information: Nephrectomy followed 15 Gy stereotactic body radiation by 4 weeks. Study conclusions and caveats: In blood, top tumor clones expanded by 2 weeks, shrinking by 4. Baseline intratumoral clonotype presence is unknown without pretreatment biopsies.

Clones were read by immunoSEQ multiplex PCR, and TCRdb kept only the in-frame ones, dropping some. The sample lists about 150,000 clones, approximately 90% seen once, with 9.5% to 15% in the top ten. CDR1 is MGHRA and CDR2 is YSYEKL in the germline V gene. V trimming: 1 base; J trimming: 1 base; junction bases outside the gene matches: 10. The CDR3 is 17 residues long. As for time point: baseline pretreatment blood. Sample treatment: 15 Gy SBRT to primary tumor, nephrectomy 4 weeks later. Regarding this clone: No antigen is known for it.

The source is a woman in her forties or fifties with renal cell carcinoma. Source: blood, taken from a patient whose treatment included radiotherapy and nephrectomy. The rearrangement uses TRBV4-1 and TRBJ2-7; 7 positions match TRBD2. This CDR3 is CASSQAHQAGSSYEQYF. In DNA form, the CDR3 reads TGCGCCAGCAGCCAAGCCCACCAAGCGGGGAGTTCCTACGAGCAGTACTTC.